A single sample gave rise to the 5 T cell receptor beta chains below, sequenced in a study of blood T cells in healthy people across ages. PCR was performed a second time for about 7 to 11 cycles using a sample-barcoded 5' primer and a J-beta primer mix. TCRdb passed the 5' RACE reads through MiXCR, listing each CDR3 protein once. Here the sample spans more than 650,000 distinct CDR3 sequences, over 20% being singletons. Sequencing used blood. The receptors shown here come from a man in his 70s in good health.

The chain has TRBV28 and TRBJ2-5; D gene unclear. Trimming removed 3 bases at V and 3 bases at J, with 8 bases between. CDR1 MDHEN and CDR2 SYDVKM come from the germline V gene. This CDR3 spans 13 amino acids. CDR3 residues: CASSFRMEETQYF. DNA of the CDR3: TGTGCCAGCAGTTTTCGAATGGAAGAGACCCAGTACTTC.

This clonotype has a count of ten or more. The V gene is TRBV7-2, the J gene TRBJ2-4, with a possible D match to TRBD2 (5 bases). CDR1 SGHTA and CDR2 FQGNSA come from the germline V gene. This CDR3 region has 17 residues. The ends were cut back, 4 bases at V and 0 bases at J, with 16 bases in the middle. CDR3 residues: CASSSPTFRGAKNIQYF. The DNA of the CDR3 is TGTGCCAGCAGCTCACCTACCTTTCGGGGAGCCAAAAACATTCAGTACTTC.

The sample holds a few counts of this clonotype. This chain connects TRBV12-3 or TRBV12-4 to TRBJ2-2; 8 bases match TRBD2. After removal of 8 bases from V and 6 bases from J, the junction contained 8 bases not matched to a gene. The CDR3 spans 14 residues. The DNA of the CDR3 is TGTGCCAGCGACGGGAGGGCCATGTCCGGGGAGCTGTTTTTT. Translating gives CASDGRAMSGELFF.

Only a few counts were recorded for this clonotype. V is TRBV6-1 and J is TRBJ2-5; possible D gene TRBD2, 5 bases. TRBJ2-1 explains the end of the DNA better; the J call may be wrong. Per germline, CDR1 MNHNS and CDR2 SASEGT. This CDR3 spans 13 amino acids. For the CDR3, the DNA is TGTGCCAGCAGTGAAATTACTAGTTATGAGCAGTTCTTC. Translated: CASSEITSYEQFF.

This clonotype turned up a few times. The rearrangement links TRBV6-1 to TRBJ2-1; D not resolved. V lost 8 bases and J lost 3, with 17 bases in between. Germline V gene data show CDR1 as MNHNS and CDR2 as SASEGT. The CDR3 runs 15 residues. The CDR3 protein is CASRQQQILYNEQFF. DNA for the CDR3: TGTGCCAGCCGACAACAGCAGATCCTCTACAATGAGCAGTTCTTC.